Detailed here is one TCR beta chain. Germline lookup yields CDR1 LNHDA and CDR2 SQIVND (reference sequence). Trimming left V 6 bases short and J 0 bases short, with 5 bases between. The CDR3 runs to 12 residues. The data derive from a study of shared clonotypes between healthy human individuals. The table came from immunoSEQ multiplex PCR; TCRdb's copy has only in-frame clones and leaves some out. The table shows 2.5 million or so clones, with approximately 94% occurring only once. This TCR derives from a man younger than 30 in good health. Sequences were obtained from naive CD4+ T cells sorted from blood. Noted subset: CD45RA+ positively selected. The chain uses TRBV19 and TRBJ1-1; D remains ambiguous. CDR3 in amino acids: CASRRLNTEAFF. The CDR3 region has the DNA TGTGCCAGTAGACGACTGAACACTGAAGCTTTCTTT.